A selection of T cell receptor beta chains follows, all from one sample in a study of immune cell composition in non-small cell lung cancer. Profiled with immunoSEQ multiplex PCR; TCRdb holds only in-frame clones, not every one. This table has 1,000 to 1,400 clones, 60% to 85% appearing once. The sample consisted of lung tumor tissue. The receptors were gathered from a human donor with non-small cell lung cancer. Each CDR3 is given with its conserved first and last residue. D genes are given only for firm matches. Clone size is stated in some rows and not others, as once, few, many or a class when expanded.

cdr3_aa	cdr3_nt	clone_size	v_call	j_call	d_call
CASSITGTSMQYF	TGTGCCAGCAGCATCACCGGGACTAGCATGCAGTATTTT	once	TRBV7-6	TRBJ2-3	TRBD2
CATMQGSEQFF	TGTGCCACCATGCAGGGTAGTGAGCAGTTCTTC	NA	TRBV15	TRBJ2-1	NA
CASSPRESWNSPLHF	TGCGCCAGCAGTCCAAGGGAGTCTTGGAATTCACCCCTCCACTTT	NA	TRBV4-1	TRBJ1-6	NA
CASSQDTSGVYEQYF	TGCGCCAGCAGCCAAGACACTAGCGGGGTTTACGAGCAGTACTTC	NA	TRBV4-3	TRBJ2-7	TRBD2
CASSKLAGGQGEQFF	TGTGCCAGCAGCAAGCTAGCGGGGGGGCAAGGTGAGCAGTTCTTC	NA	TRBV7-3	TRBJ2-1	TRBD2
CASTRTGEGGNTIYF	TGTGCCAGCACTAGGACAGGGGAGGGTGGAAACACCATATATTTT	few	TRBV6-1	TRBJ1-3	TRBD1
CASSRGTSPDWNEQFF	TGTGCCAGCAGCCGAGGGACTAGCCCCGATTGGAATGAGCAGTTCTTC	NA	TRBV7-2	TRBJ2-1	TRBD2
CASSQIKAGLGTDTQYF	TGCGCCAGCAGCCAAATAAAAGCGGGGTTGGGCACAGATACGCAGTATTTT	NA	TRBV4-1	TRBJ2-3	TRBD2
CASSYSGGDTDTQYF	TGTGCCAGCAGTTACTCGGGGGGGGACACAGATACGCAGTATTTT	NA	TRBV6-5	TRBJ2-3	TRBD2
CSVGEQGFGYTF	TGCAGCGTCGGCGAACAGGGCTTTGGCTACACCTTC	few	TRBV29-1	TRBJ1-2	NA
CASNMWYKQSRANVLTF	TGTGCCAGCAATATGTGGTACAAACAAAGTCGGGCCAACGTCCTGACTTTC	NA	TRBV9	TRBJ2-6	NA
CASRRTASYEQYF	TGTGCCAGCAGAAGGACAGCCTCCTACGAGCAGTACTTC	NA	TRBV6-5	TRBJ2-7	NA
CAWSVGHLSNQPQHF	TGTGCCTGGAGTGTGGGACACCTTAGCAATCAGCCCCAGCATTTT	NA	TRBV30	TRBJ1-5	NA